This passage covers 14 T cell receptor beta chains from one sample sequenced in a study of blood T cell repertoires in COVID-19. Measured with immunoSEQ multiplex PCR; TCRdb has only the in-frame clones, and not every one. Here the sample spans 150,000 to 200,000 clones, about 85% being singletons. The sample was peripheral blood. The receptor source for this set is a man aged 40-50 years with acute or convalescent COVID-19.

This rearrangement joins TRBV7-6 to TRBJ1-1; D is unclear. With 1 base removed from V and 0 bases from J, the gap between germline ends came to 9 bases. The CDR3 is 15 residues long. CDR1 SGHVS and CDR2 FNYEAQ come from the germline V gene. CDR3 region: CASSLGNGVNTEAFF. The CDR3 coding sequence is TGTGCCAGCAGCTTAGGGAACGGAGTGAACACTGAAGCTTTCTTT.

As DNA, the CDR3 is TGTGCCAGCGTTGGGGAGCGGGGGGGCCAAGAGACCCAGTACTTC. Its translation is CASVGERGGQETQYF. J is TRBJ2-5 and V is TRBV2; 10 nucleotides match TRBD2. Germline CDR1 SNHLY, CDR2 FYNNEI. This CDR3 contains 15 residues. J gave up 1 base and V 8 bases, and 7 bases lay outside the gene matches.

The chain uses TRBV2 and TRBJ1-2; the D gene is possibly TRBD1 (6 bases). This CDR3 comprises 15 residues. Germline V gene data show CDR1 as SNHLY and CDR2 as FYNNEI. V was cut by 8 bases and J by 5 bases, with 21 bases left in between. This chain's CDR3 is CASDLRGGRNYGYTF. The CDR3 DNA is TGTGCCAGCGATCTCCGGGGGGGGCGGAATTATGGCTACACCTTC.

The genes are TRBV9 and TRBJ1-1, with a possible D match to TRBD1 (6 bases). The CDR3 is made up of 15 amino acids. V was pared by 4 bases and J by 6 bases, with 19 bases between. The V gene's germline CDR1 is SGDLS and CDR2 YYNGEE. CDR3 region: CASSSYQGKNPEAFF. CDR3 DNA sequence: TGTGCCAGCAGCTCGTATCAGGGGAAAAACCCTGAAGCTTTCTTT.

The chain has TRBV29-1 and TRBJ2-7, with a weak D call TRBD1 (6 bases). The CDR3 extends over 15 amino acids. The germline V gene has CDR1 SQVTM and CDR2 ANQGSEA. V lost 5 bases, J lost 1 base, and 18 bases lay in between. DNA for the CDR3: TGCAGCGTTCTAGGGGGACGGAACCCTTCCTACGAGCAGTACTTC. This encodes CSVLGGRNPSYEQYF.

This clone was counted once. The rearrangement joins TRBV9 to TRBJ2-7; 9 bases align to TRBD1. The CDR3 is 16 residues long. The germline V gene has CDR1 SGDLS and CDR2 YYNGEE. V was pared by 0 bases and J by 4 bases, with 8 bases of the junction left unmatched. The DNA for the CDR3 is TGTGCCAGCAGCGTAGGGGGGGACAGGGTTATGTACGAGCAGTACTTC. Protein product: CASSVGGDRVMYEQYF.

This sequence joins TRBV13 and TRBJ2-1; 7 bases map to TRBD1. From germline, CDR1 is PRHDT and CDR2 FYEKMQ (reference sequence). V gave up 1 base and J gave up 4 bases; unmatched junction bases: 7. This CDR3 spans 16 amino acids. The CDR3 is CASSLAPTGIYNEQFF. The CDR3 coding sequence is TGTGCCAGCAGCTTAGCCCCGACAGGGATTTACAATGAGCAGTTCTTC.

The chain employs TRBV24-1 and TRBJ1-4, with 9 bases aligning to TRBD1. V gave up 3 bases and J gave up 4 bases; unmatched junction bases: 8. This CDR3 spans 17 amino acids. Germline V gene lookup returns CDR1 KGHDR and CDR2 SFDVKD. CDR3 sequence reads: CATSDGGTGWNNEKLFF. Written as DNA, the CDR3 is TGTGCCACCAGTGATGGAGGGACAGGGTGGAATAATGAAAAACTGTTTTTT.

V gene TRBV6-6 combines with J gene TRBJ2-5; D gene unclear. The CDR3 is made up of 15 amino acids. The germline V and J ends were trimmed by 6 bases and 5 bases, with 19 bases remaining between them. CDR1 MNHNY and CDR2 SVGAGI come from the germline V gene (reference sequence). CDR3 in amino acids: CASRNTLSGWETQYF. The CDR3 DNA reads as TGTGCCAGCAGGAATACTTTAAGTGGTTGGGAGACCCAGTACTTC.

The DNA for the CDR3 is TGTGCCAGCAGTTTCACCCGAGGACAGGGGGGCGAGCAGTACTTC. Its translation is CASSFTRGQGGEQYF. The chain uses TRBV28 and TRBJ2-7; 10 positions agree with TRBD1. Germline CDR1 is MDHEN and CDR2 is SYDVKM. Trimming removed 3 bases from V and 6 bases from J; junction bases left unmatched: 8. The CDR3 spans 15 residues.

The rearrangement links TRBV27 to TRBJ2-7; 12 positions agree with TRBD2. The CDR3 length is 17 residues. V gave up 5 bases and J gave up 2 bases; unmatched junction bases: 10. Germline V gene lookup returns CDR1 MNHEY and CDR2 SMNVEV (reference sequence). CDR3 bases: TGTGCCAGCAGTCCACCCTCACTAGCGGGGGGACCCTACGAGCAGTACTTC. Protein: CASSPPSLAGGPYEQYF.

The chain carries TRBV24-1 and TRBJ2-1, with 14 bases identical to TRBD2. This CDR3 is built from 23 residues. Germline-derived CDR1 and CDR2 are KGHDR and SFDVKD. The V and J ends lost 4 bases and 3 bases, in that order; junction bases with no gene match: 22. The CDR3 DNA reads TGTGCCACCAGTGACTCACCGACTAGCGGGGGGGCCTTCACTCACCTAGACTACAATGAGCAGTTCTTC. This sequence encodes CATSDSPTSGGAFTHLDYNEQFF.

With respect to this clone: The CDR3 end shows no conserved phenylalanine or tryptophan, and so a read error is likely. The limits of the CDR3 on the DNA are not certain, so only TCRdb's listed CDR3 is given. The chain links TRBV6-6 to TRBJ1-6; the table assigns TRBD1, which was not confirmed against the DNA. Including both end residues, the CDR3 is 9 amino acids long. Per the germline V gene, CDR1 is MNHNY and CDR2 is SVGAGI (reference sequence). The CDR3 sequence: CASSYPGQK.

This clone was picked up a small number of times. V gene TRBV15 combines with J gene TRBJ1-3; unclear D gene. CDR3 size: 14 residues. Germline CDR1 and CDR2: LNHNV and YYDKDF (reference sequence). Trimming stripped 6 bases from V and 3 bases from J, with 12 bases between. CDR3 DNA sequence: TGTGCCACCAGTCGGGAGTGGGGTGGAAACACCATATATTTT. Translated: CATSREWGGNTIYF.